These 10 T cell receptor beta chains came from one sample sequenced in a study of Graves' ophthalmopathy and Graves' hyperthyroidism. Scientists amplified the TCR beta CDR3 regions from RNA transcripts. HTBI-primed first-round RT-PCR preceded second-round multiplex PCR. TCRdb redid the calling of the multiplex PCR reads with MiXCR, one entry per CDR3 protein. The data hold around 600,000 distinct CDR3 sequences, with about 40% observed a single time. Sequencing was performed on peripheral blood. These receptors came from an adult man with Graves' ophthalmopathy.

This sequence joins TRBV12-3 or TRBV12-4 and TRBJ1-2, with a weak D call TRBD1 (6 bases). V was clipped by 10 bases and J by 4 bases, with 16 bases between them. The CDR3 totals 13 residues. The CDR3 reads CATTSQGFYGYTF. DNA for the CDR3: TGTGCCACCACTTCACAGGGCTTCTATGGCTACACCTTC.

This clonotype has a count of ten or more. The chain uses TRBV10-3 and TRBJ1-1; D is possibly TRBD1 (5 bases). The CDR3 is 16 amino acids. From germline, CDR1 is ENHRY and CDR2 SYGVKD. V lost 5 bases, J lost 0 bases, and 16 bases lay in between. CDR3 sequence: CAISPTMTVLNTEAFF. CDR3 DNA: TGTGCCATCAGTCCCACAATGACAGTACTGAACACTGAAGCTTTCTTT.

The chain links TRBV10-3 to TRBJ2-7; 10 nucleotides align to TRBD1. Trimming cost V 10 bases and J 7 bases; bases outside gene matches: 16. This CDR3 is 15 amino acids long. CDR1 and CDR2 from the germline V gene are ENHRY and SYGVKD. DNA for the CDR3: TGTGCCACTCCGGTGCCGGGACAGGGGAATAGGGAGCAGTACTTC. It encodes CATPVPGQGNREQYF.

The CDR3 here is CASSPEDSTDTQYF. CDR3 DNA sequence: TGTGCCAGCTCACCCGAGGACAGTACAGATACGCAGTATTTT. This chain uses TRBV6-4 with TRBJ2-3; a possible D gene is TRBD1 (6 bases). Germline values: CDR1 MRHNA, CDR2 SNTAGT. The CDR3 totals 14 residues. V dropped 8 bases and J dropped 3 bases, with 15 bases sitting between them.

This clonotype was detected only a few times. The J gene is TRBJ2-3, the V gene TRBV29-1; D ambiguous. V lost 6 bases, J lost 5 bases, and 6 bases lay in between. The germline gives CDR1 SQVTM, CDR2 ANQGSEA. The CDR3 length is 10 residues. DNA for the CDR3: TGCAGCGTCGTTGGAGATACGCAGTATTTT. Amino acids: CSVVGDTQYF.

This clonotype was observed at least ten times. This chain connects TRBV6-1 to TRBJ1-4; TRBD1 aligns across 7 bases. The germline V gene has CDR1 MNHNS and CDR2 SASEGT. The CDR3 sequence is 13 residues long. J gave up 8 bases and V 6 bases, and 6 bases lay outside the gene matches. The CDR3 DNA follows: TGTGCCAGCAGCGTCGACAGGGTCGAAAAACTGTTTTTT. The encoded protein is CASSVDRVEKLFF.

Turning to this clonotype: A much larger clone differs by one base, so this may be a read error. No conserved phenylalanine or tryptophan ends this CDR3, so it is likely a read error. The chain combines TRBV11-3 with TRBJ2-5, with 9 bases that match TRBD2. With 6 bases clipped from V and 2 bases from J, the junction kept 4 bases outside the gene matches. Germline CDR1 and CDR2: SGHNT and YENEEA. CDR3 length equals 14 residues. CDR3 residues: CASRSSGVQETQYC. The CDR3 bases are TGTGCCAGCAGATCTAGCGGGGTACAAGAGACCCAGTACTGC.

The chain carries TRBV6-6 and TRBJ2-7, with 7 bases identical to TRBD2. The junction had 7 bases not matched to a gene; V was cut back by 2 bases and J by 6 bases. The CDR3 spans 14 residues. The germline V gene encodes CDR1 MNHNY and CDR2 SVGAGI (reference sequence). CDR3 coding DNA: TGTGCCAGCAGTTACAGCGGGGTGGCCCGCGAGCAGTACTTC. Translating it yields CASSYSGVAREQYF.

For this clonotype: A read error is possible here, since a much larger clone lies one base away. V and J are TRBV20-1 and TRBJ1-4; the D is unclear. Germline V gene sequence: CDR1 DFQATT, CDR2 SNEGSKA (reference sequence). The CDR3 covers 11 residues. CDR3 DNA: TGCAGTACTAGGTCGCAAGTGGAACTGTTTTTT. It encodes CSTRSQVELFF.

This clonotype is a singleton in its sample. This sequence joins TRBV7-2 and TRBJ2-5, with D perhaps matching TRBD1 (5 bases). Trimming removed 8 bases from V and 4 bases from J, with 20 bases in between. Germline CDR1 and CDR2: SGHTA and FQGNSA. The length of the CDR3 is 15 residues. As DNA, the CDR3 is TGTGCCAGCTCACCACCGTCGACAGTCGGAGAGACCCAGTACTTC. This encodes CASSPPSTVGETQYF.